This is a list of T cell receptor beta chains from one sample in a study of control samples from healthy donors and cancer patients. This table comes from immunoSEQ multiplex PCR, and its TCRdb copy is limited to in-frame clones, with some not included. The table has 200,000 to 250,000 clones, just under 95% seen once. The sample comprised blood. These TCRs come from a man aged 45-65 years in good health. The CDR3 runs from the conserved cysteine through the conserved F or W. Each record gives: D gene, J gene, CDR3 length, V gene, CDR3 DNA, CDR3 protein. A D gene is named only where the DNA matches it firmly.

NA | TRBJ2-7 | 15 | TRBV7-6 | TGTGCCAGCAGCTTAGATAGCCGGGGGACCTACGAGCAGTACTTC | CASSLDSRGTYEQYF
NA | TRBJ1-6 | 14 | TRBV5-1 | TGCGCCAGCAGCTTCGGGGGGGAGGGTTCACCCCTCCACTTT | CASSFGGEGSPLHF
NA | TRBJ1-5 | 13 | TRBV19 | TGTGCCAGTTCGTGGTCGAGAAATCAGCCCCAGCATTTT | CASSWSRNQPQHF
NA | TRBJ1-3 | 12 | TRBV7-9 | TGTGCCAGCACCTCAACTGGAAACACCATATATTTT | CASTSTGNTIYF
NA | TRBJ2-2 | 13 | TRBV10-2 | TGCGCCAGCAGTGAGTCGAGCACCGGGGAGCTGTTTTTT | CASSESSTGELFF
NA | TRBJ1-6 | 14 | TRBV18 | TGTGCCAGCTCACCGTCCGGGGATAATTCACCCCTCCACTTT | CASSPSGDNSPLHF
NA | TRBJ1-3 | 14 | TRBV25-1 | TGTGCCAGCAGCTGGATGCGCTCTGGAAACACCATATATTTT | CASSWMRSGNTIYF
TRBD1 | TRBJ1-2 | 11 | TRBV28 | TGTGCCAGCAGTTTGGGACAGGGAGACACCTTC | CASSLGQGDTF
NA | TRBJ1-5 | 15 | TRBV30 | TGTGCCTGGACTACAGGGAATTGGTACAATCAGCCCCAGCATTTT | CAWTTGNWYNQPQHF
NA | TRBJ1-1 | 15 | TRBV28 | TGTGCCAGCAGTTTGTTCTCGGACCCGAACACTGAAGCTTTCTTT | CASSLFSDPNTEAFF
NA | TRBJ2-5 | 14 | TRBV2 | TGTGCCAGCAGTGACAGGACTCGGGCGGAGACCCAGTACTTC | CASSDRTRAETQYF
NA | TRBJ1-5 | 17 | TRBV6-4 | TGTGCCAGCCTTCGCCACCGGGGGGCAGGACCGGATCAGCCCCAGCATTTT | CASLRHRGAGPDQPQHF
TRBD1 | TRBJ1-1 | 15 | TRBV10-2 | TGCGCCAGCAGTGTTCCGGCACAGGGGAATTCTGAAGCTTTCTTT | CASSVPAQGNSEAFF